A selection of T cell receptor beta chains follows, all from one sample in a study of vaccination effects on CD4 cells after COVID-19. The data were produced by immunoSEQ multiplex PCR, yet TCRdb's version contains in-frame clones alone and is incomplete. The sample records about 46,000 clones, nearly 75% being singletons. Their antigen targets remain unknown. The material sequenced was CD4+ T cells from PBMCs cultured with HCoV-OC43 spike peptides, taken after COVID-19 vaccination. Every receptor here comes from a human donor who received a COVID-19 vaccine. The CDR3 runs from the conserved cysteine through the conserved F or W. A D gene is named only where the DNA matches it firmly. Clone size appears in some rows only: once, few, many, or a class for an expanded clone.

TRBV28	TRBD2	NA	TRBJ2-4	CASSFQWAGGPESNIQYF	TGTGCCAGCAGTTTCCAATGGGCGGGAGGGCCGGAGTCAAACATTCAGTACTTC
TRBV23-1	NA	NA	TRBJ1-2	CASSQLGGTANYGYTF	TGCGCCAGCAGTCAATTGGGAGGAACCGCTAACTATGGCTACACCTTC
TRBV5-1	NA	NA	TRBJ2-5	CASSLSQVETQYF	TGCGCCAGCAGCTTGTCCCAGGTCGAGACCCAGTACTTC
TRBV7-9	NA	NA	TRBJ2-5	CASSLDSVGFQETQYF	TGTGCCAGCAGCTTAGATTCGGTAGGGTTCCAAGAGACCCAGTACTTC
TRBV6-5	TRBD2	once	TRBJ2-7	CASRGTSGGLIEQYF	TGTGCCAGCAGAGGGACTAGCGGGGGCCTTATCGAGCAGTACTTC
TRBV5-1	NA	NA	TRBJ2-3	CASSRTAGEFISTDTQYF	TGCGCCAGCAGTCGAACCGCCGGGGAGTTTATAAGCACAGATACGCAGTATTTT
TRBV27	NA	few	TRBJ2-3	CASSLGMVGDTQYF	TGTGCCAGCAGTTTAGGAATGGTTGGAGATACGCAGTATTTT
TRBV12-3/TRBV12-4	NA	NA	TRBJ1-2	CASEGDYGYTF	TGTGCCAGCGAGGGCGACTATGGCTACACCTTC
TRBV10-1	TRBD2	NA	TRBJ2-3	CASSVIAGDTDTQYF	TGCGCCAGCAGTGTTATAGCGGGGGACACAGATACGCAGTATTTT
TRBV19	NA	NA	TRBJ2-2	CASSFTGELFF	TGTGCCAGTAGTTTTACCGGGGAGCTGTTTTTT
TRBV5-1	TRBD2	NA	TRBJ2-1	CASSLAFAGAGVTGEQFF	TGCGCCAGCAGCTTGGCCTTTGCGGGAGCGGGGGTAACCGGAGAGCAGTTCTTC
TRBV5-6	NA	few	TRBJ2-7	CASSLVQGNYEQYF	TGTGCCAGCAGCTTGGTTCAGGGGAACTACGAGCAGTACTTC
TRBV5-6	NA	NA	TRBJ1-6	CASSLAPRGNSPLHF	TGTGCCAGCAGCTTGGCCCCCCGAGGGAATTCACCCCTCCACTTT
TRBV27	TRBD2	NA	TRBJ2-2	CASKAGGPTGELFF	TGTGCCAGCAAGGCGGGAGGGCCCACCGGGGAGCTGTTTTTT
TRBV5-8	TRBD2	NA	TRBJ2-3	CASSGGSSWLADTQYF	TGTGCCAGCAGCGGCGGGAGTTCCTGGTTGGCAGATACGCAGTATTTT
TRBV10-3	TRBD1	NA	TRBJ1-2	CATGTDPNYGYTF	TGTGCCACCGGGACAGACCCTAACTATGGCTACACCTTC
TRBV25-1	NA	NA	TRBJ2-7	CASSEFGYEQYF	TGTGCCAGCAGTGAATTTGGGTACGAGCAGTACTTC
TRBV5-5	NA	NA	TRBJ1-2	CASSLVADGNYGYTF	TGTGCCAGCAGCTTGGTGGCAGACGGTAACTATGGCTACACCTTC
TRBV4-1	TRBD1	NA	TRBJ1-2	CASSQGSMTGDYGYTF	TGCGCCAGCAGCCAAGGTTCCATGACAGGGGACTATGGCTACACCTTC
TRBV5-1	NA	NA	TRBJ2-7	CASSQTFYEQYF	TGCGCCAGCAGCCAGACCTTCTACGAGCAGTACTTC
TRBV7-9	NA	NA	TRBJ2-7	CASSTRSSSYEQYF	TGTGCCAGCAGCACCCGGTCCAGCTCCTACGAGCAGTACTTC
TRBV25-1	NA	NA	TRBJ2-5	CASSPAGAGETQYF	TGTGCCAGCAGTCCGGCAGGGGCCGGGGAGACCCAGTACTTC
TRBV7-8	TRBD1	NA	TRBJ1-6	CASSRLGTGNNSPLHF	TGTGCCAGCAGCCGATTAGGGACAGGGAATAATTCACCCCTCCACTTT
TRBV30	NA	NA	TRBJ2-4	CAWSVPPWGGEEAAKNIQYF	TGTGCCTGGAGTGTACCTCCCTGGGGCGGGGAGGAGGCTGCCAAAAACATTCAGTACTTC